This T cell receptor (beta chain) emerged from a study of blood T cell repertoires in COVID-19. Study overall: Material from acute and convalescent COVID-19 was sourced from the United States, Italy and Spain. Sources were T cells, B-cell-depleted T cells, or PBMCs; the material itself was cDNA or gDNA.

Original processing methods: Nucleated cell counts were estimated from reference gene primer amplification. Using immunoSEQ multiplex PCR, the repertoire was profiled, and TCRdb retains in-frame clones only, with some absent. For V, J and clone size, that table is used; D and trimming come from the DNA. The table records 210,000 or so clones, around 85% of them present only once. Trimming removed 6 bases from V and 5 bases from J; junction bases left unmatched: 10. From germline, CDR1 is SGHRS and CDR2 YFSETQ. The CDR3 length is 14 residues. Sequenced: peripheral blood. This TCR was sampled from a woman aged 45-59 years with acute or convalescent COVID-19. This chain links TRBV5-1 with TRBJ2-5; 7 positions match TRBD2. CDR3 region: CASIGAGVGETQYF. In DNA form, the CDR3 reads TGCGCCAGCATTGGGGCGGGAGTAGGGGAGACCCAGTACTTC.